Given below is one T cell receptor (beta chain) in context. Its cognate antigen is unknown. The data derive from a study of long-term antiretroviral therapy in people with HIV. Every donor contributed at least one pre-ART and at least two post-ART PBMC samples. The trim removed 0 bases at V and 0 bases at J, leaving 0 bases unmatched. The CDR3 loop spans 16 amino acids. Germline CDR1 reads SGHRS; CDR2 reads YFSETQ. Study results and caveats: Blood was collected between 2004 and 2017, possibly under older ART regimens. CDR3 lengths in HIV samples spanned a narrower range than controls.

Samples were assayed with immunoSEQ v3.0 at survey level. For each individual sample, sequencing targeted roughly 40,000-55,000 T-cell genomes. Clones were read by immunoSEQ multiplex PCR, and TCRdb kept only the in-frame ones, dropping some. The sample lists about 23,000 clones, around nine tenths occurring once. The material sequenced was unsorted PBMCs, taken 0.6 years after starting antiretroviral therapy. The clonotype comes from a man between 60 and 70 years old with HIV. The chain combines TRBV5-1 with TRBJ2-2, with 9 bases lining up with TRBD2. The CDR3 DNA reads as TGCGCCAGCAGCTTGGCTAGCGGGACGAACACCGGGGAGCTGTTTTTT. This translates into CASSLASGTNTGELFF.